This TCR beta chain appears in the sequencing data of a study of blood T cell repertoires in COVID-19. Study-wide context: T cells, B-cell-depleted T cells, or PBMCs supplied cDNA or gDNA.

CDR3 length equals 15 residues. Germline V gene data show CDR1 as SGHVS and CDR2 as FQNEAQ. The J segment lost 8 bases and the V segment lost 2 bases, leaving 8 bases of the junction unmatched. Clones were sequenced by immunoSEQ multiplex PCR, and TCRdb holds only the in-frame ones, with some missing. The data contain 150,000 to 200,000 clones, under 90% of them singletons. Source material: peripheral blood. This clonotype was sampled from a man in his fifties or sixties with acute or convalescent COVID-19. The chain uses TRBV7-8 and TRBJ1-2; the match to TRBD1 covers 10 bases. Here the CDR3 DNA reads TGTGCCAGCAGCTTAAAGGAAGACAGGGGGCACGGCTACACCTTC. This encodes CASSLKEDRGHGYTF.